The 2 T cell receptor beta chains reported below all come from one sample, sequenced in a study of shared clonotypes between healthy human individuals. This table comes from immunoSEQ multiplex PCR, and its TCRdb copy is limited to in-frame clones, with some not included. Here the sample spans approximately 980,000 clones, 76% being singletons. The specimen was memory CD4+ T cells sorted from blood. Subset noted: CD45RA-negative fraction. These receptors all stem from a man aged 18 to 30 in good health.

The V call is TRBV5-1, the J call TRBJ2-7; no reliable D call. Germline V CDR1 and CDR2: SGHRS, YFSETQ. The CDR3 sequence is 15 residues long. V lost 3 bases, J lost 0 bases, and 13 bases lay in between. CDR3 amino acids: CASSSMRGISYEQYF. As DNA, the CDR3 is TGCGCCAGCAGCTCGATGAGAGGTATCTCCTACGAGCAGTACTTC.

This clone has a handful of counts. V and J are TRBV7-2 and TRBJ1-4; D ambiguous. Trimming removed 5 bases from V and 8 bases from J, with 12 bases in between. Per the germline V gene, CDR1 is SGHTA and CDR2 is FQGNSA. There are 13 residues in the CDR3. As DNA, the CDR3 is TGTGCCAGCAGCGTGGCAGATCAGGAAAAACTGTTTTTT. Protein: CASSVADQEKLFF. Looking up the rest from reference TRBV7-2 and TRBJ1-4 gives the full variable domain: GAGVSQSPSNKVTEKGKDVELRCDPISGHTALYWYRQSLGQGLEFLIYFQGNSAPDKSGLPSDRFSAERTGGSVSTLTIQRTQQEDSAVYLCASSVADQEKLFFGSGTQLSVL.